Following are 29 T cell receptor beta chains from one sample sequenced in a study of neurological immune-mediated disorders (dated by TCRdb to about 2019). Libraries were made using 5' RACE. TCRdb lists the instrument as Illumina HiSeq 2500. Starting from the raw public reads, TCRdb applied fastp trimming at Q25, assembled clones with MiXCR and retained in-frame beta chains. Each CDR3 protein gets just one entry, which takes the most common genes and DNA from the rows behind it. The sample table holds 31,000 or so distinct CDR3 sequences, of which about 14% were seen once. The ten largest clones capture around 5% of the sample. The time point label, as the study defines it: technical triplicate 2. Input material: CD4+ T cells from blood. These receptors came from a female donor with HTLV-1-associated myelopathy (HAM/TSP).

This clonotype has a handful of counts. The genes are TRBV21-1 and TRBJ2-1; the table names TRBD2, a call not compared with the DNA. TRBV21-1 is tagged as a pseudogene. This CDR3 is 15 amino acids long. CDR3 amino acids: CASSKRTSSYNEQFF. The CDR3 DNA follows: TGTGCCAGCAGCAAAAGGACTAGCAGCTACAATGAGCAGTTCTTC.

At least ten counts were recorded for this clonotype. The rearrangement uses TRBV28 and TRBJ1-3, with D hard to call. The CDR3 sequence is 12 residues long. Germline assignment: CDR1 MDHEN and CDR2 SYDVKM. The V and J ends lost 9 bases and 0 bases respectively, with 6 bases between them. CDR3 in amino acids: CASRFSGNTIYF. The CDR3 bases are TGTGCCAGTAGGTTCTCTGGAAACACCATATATTTT.

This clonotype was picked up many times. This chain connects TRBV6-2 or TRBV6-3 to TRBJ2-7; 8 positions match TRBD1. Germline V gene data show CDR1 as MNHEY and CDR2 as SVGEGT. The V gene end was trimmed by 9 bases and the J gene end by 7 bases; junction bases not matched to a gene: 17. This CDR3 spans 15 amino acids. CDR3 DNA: TGTGCCAGTGCCCTTTGGCAGGGGGCCATGGGGGAGCAGTACTTC. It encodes CASALWQGAMGEQYF.

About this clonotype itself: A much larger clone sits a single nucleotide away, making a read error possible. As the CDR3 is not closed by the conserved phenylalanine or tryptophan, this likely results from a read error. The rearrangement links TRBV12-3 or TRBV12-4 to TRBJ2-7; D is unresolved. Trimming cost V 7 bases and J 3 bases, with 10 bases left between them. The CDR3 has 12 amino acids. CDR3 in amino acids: CASTRMGYEQYL. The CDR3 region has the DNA TGTGCCAGCACCCGGATGGGCTACGAGCAGTACCTC.

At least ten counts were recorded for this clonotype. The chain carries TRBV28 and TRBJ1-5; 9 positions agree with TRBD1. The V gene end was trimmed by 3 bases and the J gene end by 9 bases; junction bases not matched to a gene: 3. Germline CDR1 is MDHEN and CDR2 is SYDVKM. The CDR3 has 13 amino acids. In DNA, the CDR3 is TGTGCCAGCAGTTTCGGGACAGGGCTGCCCCAGCATTTT. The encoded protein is CASSFGTGLPQHF.

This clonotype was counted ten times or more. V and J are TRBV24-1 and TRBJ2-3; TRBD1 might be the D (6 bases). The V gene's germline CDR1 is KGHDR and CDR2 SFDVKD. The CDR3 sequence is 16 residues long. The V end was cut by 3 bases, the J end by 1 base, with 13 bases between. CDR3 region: CATSDLGRGGTDTQYF. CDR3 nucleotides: TGTGCCACCAGTGATCTCGGCAGGGGTGGCACAGATACGCAGTATTTT.

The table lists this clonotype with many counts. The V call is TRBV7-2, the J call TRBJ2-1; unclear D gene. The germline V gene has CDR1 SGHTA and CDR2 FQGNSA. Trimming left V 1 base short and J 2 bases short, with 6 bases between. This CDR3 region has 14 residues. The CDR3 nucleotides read TGTGCCAGCAGCTTAGGCAGACCCTACAATGAGCAGTTCTTC. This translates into CASSLGRPYNEQFF.

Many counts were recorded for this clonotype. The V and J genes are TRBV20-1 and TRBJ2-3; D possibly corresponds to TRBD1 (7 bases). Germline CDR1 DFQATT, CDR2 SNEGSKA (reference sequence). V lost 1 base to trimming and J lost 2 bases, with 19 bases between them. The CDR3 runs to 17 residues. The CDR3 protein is CSARVFVQGGPTDTQYF. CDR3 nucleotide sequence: TGCAGTGCTAGAGTCTTCGTGCAGGGGGGTCCCACAGATACGCAGTATTTT.

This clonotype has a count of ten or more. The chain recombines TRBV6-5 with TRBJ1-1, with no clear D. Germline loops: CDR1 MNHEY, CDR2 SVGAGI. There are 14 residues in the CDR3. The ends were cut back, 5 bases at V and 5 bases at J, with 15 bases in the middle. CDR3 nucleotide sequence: TGTGCCAGCAGTAAAGCCACAGAAGGGACTGAAGCTTTCTTT. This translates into CASSKATEGTEAFF.

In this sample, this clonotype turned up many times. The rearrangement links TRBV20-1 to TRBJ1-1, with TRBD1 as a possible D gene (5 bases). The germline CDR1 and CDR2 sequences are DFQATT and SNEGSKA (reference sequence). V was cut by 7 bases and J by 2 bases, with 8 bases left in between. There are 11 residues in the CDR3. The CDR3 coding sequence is TGCAGTGTCAGGGTTAACACTGAAGCTTTCTTT. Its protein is CSVRVNTEAFF.

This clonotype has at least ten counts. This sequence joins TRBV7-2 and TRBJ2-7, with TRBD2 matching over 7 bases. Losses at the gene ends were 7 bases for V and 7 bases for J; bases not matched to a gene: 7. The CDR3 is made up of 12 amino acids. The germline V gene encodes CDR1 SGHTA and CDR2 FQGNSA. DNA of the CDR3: TGTGCCAGCACCCCCGGCGGGAGAGAGCAGTACTTC. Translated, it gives CASTPGGREQYF.

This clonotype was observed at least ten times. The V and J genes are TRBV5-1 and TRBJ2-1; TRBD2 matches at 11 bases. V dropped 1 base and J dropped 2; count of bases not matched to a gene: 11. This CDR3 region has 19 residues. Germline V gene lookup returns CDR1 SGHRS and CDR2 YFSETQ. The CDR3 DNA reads TGCGCCAGCAGCTTGACAGTAGCTAGCGGGAGGAGAACCTACAATGAGCAGTTCTTC. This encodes CASSLTVASGRRTYNEQFF.

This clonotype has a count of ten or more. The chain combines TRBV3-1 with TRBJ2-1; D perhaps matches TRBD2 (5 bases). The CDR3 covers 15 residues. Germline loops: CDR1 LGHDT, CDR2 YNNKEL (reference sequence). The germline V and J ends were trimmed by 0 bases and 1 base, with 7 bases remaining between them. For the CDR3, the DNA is TGTGCCAGCAGCCAAGAACTAGTTTCCTACAATGAGCAGTTCTTC. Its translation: CASSQELVSYNEQFF.

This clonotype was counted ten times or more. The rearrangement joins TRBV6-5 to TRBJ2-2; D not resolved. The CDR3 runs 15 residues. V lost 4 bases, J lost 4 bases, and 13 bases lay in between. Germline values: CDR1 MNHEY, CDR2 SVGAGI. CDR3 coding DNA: TGTGCCAGCAGTTTCTTTCCTAAGCGCACCGGGGAGCTGTTTTTT. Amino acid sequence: CASSFFPKRTGELFF.

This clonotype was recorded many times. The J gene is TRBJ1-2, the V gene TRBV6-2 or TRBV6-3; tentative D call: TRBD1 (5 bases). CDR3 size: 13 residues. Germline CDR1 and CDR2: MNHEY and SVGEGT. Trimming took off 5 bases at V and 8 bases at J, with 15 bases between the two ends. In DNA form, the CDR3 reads TGTGCCAGCAGTCTGACAGTCCCTATAGGCTACACCTTC. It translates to CASSLTVPIGYTF.

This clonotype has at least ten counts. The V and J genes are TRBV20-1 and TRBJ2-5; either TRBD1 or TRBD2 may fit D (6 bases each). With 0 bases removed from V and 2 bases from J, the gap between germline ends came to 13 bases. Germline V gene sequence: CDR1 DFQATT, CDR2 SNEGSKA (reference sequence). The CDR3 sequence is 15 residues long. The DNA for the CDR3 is TGCAGTGCTAGAGACCGCAGAGGGGGGCAAGAGACCCAGTACTTC. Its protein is CSARDRRGGQETQYF.

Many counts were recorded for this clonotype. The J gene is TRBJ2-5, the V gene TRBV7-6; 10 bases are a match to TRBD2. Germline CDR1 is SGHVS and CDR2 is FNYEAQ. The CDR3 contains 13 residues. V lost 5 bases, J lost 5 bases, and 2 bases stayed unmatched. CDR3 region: CASSAGLAETQYF. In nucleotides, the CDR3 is TGTGCCAGCAGCGCGGGACTAGCGGAGACCCAGTACTTC.

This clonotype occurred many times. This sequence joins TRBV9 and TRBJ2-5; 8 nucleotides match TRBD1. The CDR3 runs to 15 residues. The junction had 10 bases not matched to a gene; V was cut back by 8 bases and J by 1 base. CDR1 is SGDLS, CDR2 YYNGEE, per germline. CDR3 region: CASTSGGAPQETQYF. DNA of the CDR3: TGTGCCAGTACCTCAGGGGGCGCTCCCCAAGAGACCCAGTACTTC.

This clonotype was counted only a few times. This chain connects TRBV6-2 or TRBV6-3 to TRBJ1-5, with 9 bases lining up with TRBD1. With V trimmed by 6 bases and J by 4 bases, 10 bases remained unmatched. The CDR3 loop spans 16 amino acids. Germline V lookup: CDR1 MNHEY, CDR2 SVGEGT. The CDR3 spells CASSFYSTGGNQPQHF. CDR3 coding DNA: TGTGCCAGCAGCTTTTACTCGACAGGGGGGAATCAGCCCCAGCATTTT.

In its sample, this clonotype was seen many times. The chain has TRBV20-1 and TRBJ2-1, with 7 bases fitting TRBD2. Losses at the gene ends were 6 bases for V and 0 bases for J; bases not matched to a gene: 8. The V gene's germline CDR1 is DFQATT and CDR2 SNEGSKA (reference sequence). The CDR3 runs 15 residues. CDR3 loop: CSAKSGASSYNEQFF. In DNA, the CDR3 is TGCAGTGCAAAAAGCGGGGCCAGCTCCTACAATGAGCAGTTCTTC.

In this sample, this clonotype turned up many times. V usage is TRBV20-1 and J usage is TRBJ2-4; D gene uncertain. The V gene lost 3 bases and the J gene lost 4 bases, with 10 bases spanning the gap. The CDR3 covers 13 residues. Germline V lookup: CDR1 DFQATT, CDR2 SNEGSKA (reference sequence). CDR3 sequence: CSASLTVKNIQYF. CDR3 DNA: TGCAGTGCTAGCTTGACTGTTAAAAACATTCAGTACTTC.

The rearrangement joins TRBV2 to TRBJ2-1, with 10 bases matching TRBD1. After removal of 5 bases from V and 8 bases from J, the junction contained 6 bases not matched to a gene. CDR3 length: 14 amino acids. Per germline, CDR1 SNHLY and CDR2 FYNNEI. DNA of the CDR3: TGTGCCAGCAGTACCGGACAGGGGGGGTATGAGCAGTTCTTC. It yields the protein CASSTGQGGYEQFF.

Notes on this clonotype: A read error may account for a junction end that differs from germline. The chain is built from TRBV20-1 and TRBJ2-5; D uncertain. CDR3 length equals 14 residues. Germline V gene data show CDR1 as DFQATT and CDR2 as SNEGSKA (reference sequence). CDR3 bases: TGCAGTGCTTACACATGGGGAACACAAGAGACCCAGTACTTT. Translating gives CSAYTWGTQETQYF.

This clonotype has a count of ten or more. This CDR3 is CASSRQGAYEQYF. CDR3 bases: TGTGCCAGCAGCCGACAGGGGGCTTACGAGCAGTACTTC. The rearrangement uses TRBV27 and TRBJ2-7; 10 bases agree with TRBD1. J lost 4 bases, V lost 6 bases, and 3 bases had no gene match. Germline V lookup: CDR1 MNHEY, CDR2 SMNVEV (reference sequence). The CDR3 contains 13 residues.

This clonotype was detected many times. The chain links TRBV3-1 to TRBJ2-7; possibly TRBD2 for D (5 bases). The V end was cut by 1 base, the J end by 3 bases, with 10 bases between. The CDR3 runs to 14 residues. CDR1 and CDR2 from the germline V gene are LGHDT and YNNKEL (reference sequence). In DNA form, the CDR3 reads TGTGCCAGCAGCCAAGCGCCGGGGAACTACGAGCAGTACTTC. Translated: CASSQAPGNYEQYF.

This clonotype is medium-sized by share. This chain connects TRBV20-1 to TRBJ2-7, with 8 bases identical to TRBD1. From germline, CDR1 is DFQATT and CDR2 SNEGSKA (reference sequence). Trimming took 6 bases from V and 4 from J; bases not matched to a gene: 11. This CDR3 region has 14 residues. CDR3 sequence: CSAGAQGQGYEQYF. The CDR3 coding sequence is TGCAGTGCCGGGGCCCAAGGACAGGGTTACGAGCAGTACTTC.

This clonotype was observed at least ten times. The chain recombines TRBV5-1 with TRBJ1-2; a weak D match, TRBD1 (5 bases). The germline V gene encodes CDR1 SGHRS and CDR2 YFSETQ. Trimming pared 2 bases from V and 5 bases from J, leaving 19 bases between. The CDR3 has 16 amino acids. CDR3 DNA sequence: TGCGCCAGCAGCTTTACTGGGGCATCTAGTTCTTATGGCTACACCTTC. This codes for CASSFTGASSSYGYTF.

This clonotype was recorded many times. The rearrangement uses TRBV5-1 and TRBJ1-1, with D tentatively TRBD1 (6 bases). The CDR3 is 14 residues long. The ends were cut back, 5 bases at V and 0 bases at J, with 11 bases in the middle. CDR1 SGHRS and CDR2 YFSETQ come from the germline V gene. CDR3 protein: CASSKDSVNTEAFF. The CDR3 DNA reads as TGCGCCAGCAGTAAGGACAGTGTGAACACTGAAGCTTTCTTT.

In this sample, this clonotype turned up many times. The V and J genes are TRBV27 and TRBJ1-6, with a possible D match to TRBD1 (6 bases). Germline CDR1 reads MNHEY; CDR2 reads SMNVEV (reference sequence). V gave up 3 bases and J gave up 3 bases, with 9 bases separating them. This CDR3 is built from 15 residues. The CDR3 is CASSLRDNYNSPLHF. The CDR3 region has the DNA TGTGCCAGCAGTTTGCGGGACAACTATAATTCACCCCTCCACTTT.